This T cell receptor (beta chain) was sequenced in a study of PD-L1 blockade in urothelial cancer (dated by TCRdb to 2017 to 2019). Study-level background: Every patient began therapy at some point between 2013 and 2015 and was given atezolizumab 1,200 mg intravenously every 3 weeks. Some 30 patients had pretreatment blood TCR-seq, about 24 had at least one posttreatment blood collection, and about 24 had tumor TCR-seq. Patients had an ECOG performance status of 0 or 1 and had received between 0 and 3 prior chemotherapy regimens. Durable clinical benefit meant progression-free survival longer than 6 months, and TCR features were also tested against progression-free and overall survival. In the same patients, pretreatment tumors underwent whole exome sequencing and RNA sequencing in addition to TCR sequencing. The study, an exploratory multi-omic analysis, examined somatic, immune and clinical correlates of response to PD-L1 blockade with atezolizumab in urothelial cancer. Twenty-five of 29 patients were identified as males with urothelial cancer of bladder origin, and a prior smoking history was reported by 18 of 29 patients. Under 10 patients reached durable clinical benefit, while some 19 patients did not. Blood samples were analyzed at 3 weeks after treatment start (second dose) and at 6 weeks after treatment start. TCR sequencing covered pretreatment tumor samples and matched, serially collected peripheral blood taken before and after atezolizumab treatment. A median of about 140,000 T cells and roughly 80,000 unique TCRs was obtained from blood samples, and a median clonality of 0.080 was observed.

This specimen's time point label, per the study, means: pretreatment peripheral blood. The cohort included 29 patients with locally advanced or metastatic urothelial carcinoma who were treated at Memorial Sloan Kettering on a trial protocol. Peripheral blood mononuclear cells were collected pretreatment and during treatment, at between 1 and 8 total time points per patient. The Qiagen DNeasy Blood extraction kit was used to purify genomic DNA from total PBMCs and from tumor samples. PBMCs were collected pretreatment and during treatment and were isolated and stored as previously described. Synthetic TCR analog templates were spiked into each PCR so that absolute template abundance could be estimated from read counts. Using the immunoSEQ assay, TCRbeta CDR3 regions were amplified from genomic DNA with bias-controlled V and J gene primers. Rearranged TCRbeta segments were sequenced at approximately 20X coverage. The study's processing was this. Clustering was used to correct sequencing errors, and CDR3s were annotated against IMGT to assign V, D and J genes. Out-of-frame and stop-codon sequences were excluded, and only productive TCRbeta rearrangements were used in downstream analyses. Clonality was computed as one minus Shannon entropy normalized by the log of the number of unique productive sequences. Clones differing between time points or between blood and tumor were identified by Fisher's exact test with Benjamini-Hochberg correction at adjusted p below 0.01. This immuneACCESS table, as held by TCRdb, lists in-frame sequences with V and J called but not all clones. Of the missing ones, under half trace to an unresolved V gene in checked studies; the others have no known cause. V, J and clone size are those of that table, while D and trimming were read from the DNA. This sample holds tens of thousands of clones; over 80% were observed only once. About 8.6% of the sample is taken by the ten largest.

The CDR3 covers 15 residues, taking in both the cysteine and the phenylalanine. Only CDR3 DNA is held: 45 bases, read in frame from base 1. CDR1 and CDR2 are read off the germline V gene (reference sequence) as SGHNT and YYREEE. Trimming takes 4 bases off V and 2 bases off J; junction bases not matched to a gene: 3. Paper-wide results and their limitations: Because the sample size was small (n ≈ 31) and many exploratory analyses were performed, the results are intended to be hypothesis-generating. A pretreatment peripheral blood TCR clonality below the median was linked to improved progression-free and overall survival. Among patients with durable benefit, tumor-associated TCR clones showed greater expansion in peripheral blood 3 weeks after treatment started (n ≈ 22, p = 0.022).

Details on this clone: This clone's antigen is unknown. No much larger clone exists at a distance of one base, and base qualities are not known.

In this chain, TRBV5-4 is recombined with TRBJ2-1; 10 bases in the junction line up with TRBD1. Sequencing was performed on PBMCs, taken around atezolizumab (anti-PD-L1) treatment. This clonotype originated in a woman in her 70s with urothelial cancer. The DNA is TGTGCCAGCAGCCAGGACAGGGGGACCTACAATGAGCAGTTCTTC. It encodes CASSQDRGTYNEQFF.